This entry concerns a single T cell receptor beta chain. Its specificity is unknown. This sample was included in a study of memory CD4+ T cells and cytomegalovirus serostatus. In the study overall: Healthy Belgian adult donors included about 10 CMV-positive and some 24 CMV-negative people. General study findings and limits: Median bootstrapped AUC for CMV status was about 0.94 originally, 0.9 to 0.93 US-trained. CD4+ memory repertoires contained about two fifths of the 164 reported CMV TCRbeta sequences.

The CDR3 loop spans 17 amino acids. Germline CDR1 reads SGDLS; CDR2 reads YYNGEE. The ends were cut back, 0 bases at V and 5 bases at J, with 20 bases in the middle. Sequencing used immunoSEQ multiplex PCR; TCRdb keeps in-frame clones, though not all of them. In the table there are over 75,000 clones, about 80% of which are singletons. The sort gate was single viable CD3+CD4+CD8-CD45RO+ cells for memory CD4+ T cells. CMV serostatus came from serum IgG against pp150, pp28, p38, p52. Sequenced input: memory CD4+ T cells from blood. V gene TRBV9 combines with J gene TRBJ1-1; D is unclear. The clonotype comes from an adult in good health and CMV-seropositive. The CDR3 loop reads CASSVELAGRVLTEAFF. DNA for the CDR3: TGTGCCAGCAGCGTAGAATTGGCAGGCCGGGTTTTGACTGAAGCTTTCTTT.